This TCR beta chain was captured in a study of CD8 T cells in Susac syndrome. Study-level points and caveats: In total CD8+ repertoires, approximately 17 Susac-specific public clones were found, and in CD8+ TEMRA repertoires, a few were found.

The authors reverse transcribed roughly 0.5 to 1 ug RNA with random hexamers. immunoSEQ multiplex PCR amplified TCR beta CDR3 across 54 Vbeta, 13 Jbeta. TCRdb redid the calling of the immunoSEQ multiplex PCR reads with MiXCR, one entry per CDR3 protein. The sample shows tens of thousands of distinct CDR3 sequences, 90% to 97% of them seen only once. The CDR3 has 11 amino acids. Trimming took 3 bases from V and 8 from J; bases not matched to a gene: 3. CDR1 is DFQATT and CDR2 is SNEGSKA in the germline V gene (reference sequence). On this clonotype: Its target is not known.

TEMRA cells were FACS-enriched, while CD8+ and CD4+ T cells were negatively isolated. The genes are TRBV20-1 and TRBJ1-2; TRBD1 agrees at 7 bases. The source material was CD8+ T cells from PBMCs. The TCR originated in a human donor with Susac syndrome. The CDR3 reads CSARWTGGYTF. CDR3 nucleotides: TGCAGTGCTAGGTGGACAGGCGGCTACACCTTC.